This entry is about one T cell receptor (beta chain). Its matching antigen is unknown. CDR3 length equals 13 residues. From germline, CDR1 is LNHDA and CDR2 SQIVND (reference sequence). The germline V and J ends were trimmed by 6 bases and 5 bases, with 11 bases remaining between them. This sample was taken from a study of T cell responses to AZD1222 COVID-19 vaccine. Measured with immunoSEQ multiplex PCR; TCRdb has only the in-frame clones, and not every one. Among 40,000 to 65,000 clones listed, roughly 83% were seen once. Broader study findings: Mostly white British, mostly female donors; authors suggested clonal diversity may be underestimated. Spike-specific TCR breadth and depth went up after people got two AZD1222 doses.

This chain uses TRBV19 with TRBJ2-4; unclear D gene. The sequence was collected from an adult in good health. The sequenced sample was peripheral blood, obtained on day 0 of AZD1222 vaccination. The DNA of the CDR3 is TGTGCCAGTAGAAAGGATGGGGAAAACATTCAGTACTTC. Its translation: CASRKDGENIQYF. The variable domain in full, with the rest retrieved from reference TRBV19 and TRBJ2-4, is DGGITQSPKYLFRKEGQNVTLSCEQNLNHDAMYWYRQDPGQGLRLIYYSQIVNDFQKGDIAEGYSVSREKKESFPLTVTSAQKNPTAFYLCASRKDGENIQYFGAGTRLSVL.